Detailed here is one TCR beta chain. This specimen comes from a study of T cells after somatic rescue of genetic block. Assay used: immunoSEQ multiplex PCR; TCRdb lists only in-frame clones, some missing. The sample yields some 90,000 clones, 90% seen once. Sequenced material: peripheral blood mononuclear cells (PBMCs). This receptor was identified in a woman aged 18-29 years.

The CDR3 DNA reads TGTGCCAGCACCGGTCCAAACGAGGGAAACACCATATATTTT. Its translation is CASTGPNEGNTIYF. The rearrangement links TRBV2 to TRBJ1-3; no firm D call. Germline V gene data show CDR1 as SNHLY and CDR2 as FYNNEI. The CDR3 totals 14 residues. V dropped 7 bases and J dropped 4 bases, with 14 bases sitting between them. Drawing the rest from reference TRBV2 and TRBJ1-3, the complete variable domain is EPEVTQTPSHQVTQMGQEVILRCVPISNHLYFYWYRQILGQKVEFLVSFYNNEISEKSEIFDDQFSVERPDGSNFTLKIRSTKLEDSAMYFCASTGPNEGNTIYFGEGSWLTVV.